This T cell receptor beta chain originates from a study of T-cell memory formation after mild COVID-19. As for the study in general: Largely donor-specific sequence clusters came from a couple of donors. The study, taken as a whole, reports: Detection of some responders pre-infection suggested pre-existing cross-reactive memory T cells participated.

Trimming removed 5 bases at V and 0 bases at J, with 8 bases between. The CDR3 extends over 14 amino acids. Germline-derived CDR1 and CDR2 are SGHVS and FQNEAQ. TCRdb re-analysed the 5' RACE reads in MiXCR, keeping a single row per CDR3 protein. This table has roughly 620,000 distinct CDR3 sequences, approximately 19% appearing once. This clonotype appeared a few times. The antigen remains unidentified. V and J are TRBV7-8 and TRBJ1-5; no definite D call. Sequencing input: PBMCs or a T cell subset sorted from them (not recorded which). The sequence derives from an adult woman who had mild COVID-19 (a few samples of this study predate the infection). Cell type and time point are not known. CDR3 region: CASSQKYSNQPQHF. DNA for the CDR3: TGTGCCAGCAGCCAGAAGTATAGCAATCAGCCCCAGCATTTT.